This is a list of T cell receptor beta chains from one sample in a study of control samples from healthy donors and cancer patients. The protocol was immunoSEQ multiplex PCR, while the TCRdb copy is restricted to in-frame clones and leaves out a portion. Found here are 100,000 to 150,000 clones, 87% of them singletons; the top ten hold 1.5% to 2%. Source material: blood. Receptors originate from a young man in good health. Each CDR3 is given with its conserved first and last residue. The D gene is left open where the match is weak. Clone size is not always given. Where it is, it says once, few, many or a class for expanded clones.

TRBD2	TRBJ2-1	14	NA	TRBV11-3	TGTGCCAGCAGCCCGGGGGGGGCCCTCAATGAGCAGTTCTTC	CASSPGGALNEQFF
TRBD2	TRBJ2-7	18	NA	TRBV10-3	TGTGCCATCAGAGGGGACAGAGGACTAGCGGGGTTCTCCTACGAGCAGTACTTC	CAIRGDRGLAGFSYEQYF
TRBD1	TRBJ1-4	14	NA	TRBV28	TGTGCCAGCAGTATACAGGGGCTTAATGAAAAACTGTTTTTT	CASSIQGLNEKLFF
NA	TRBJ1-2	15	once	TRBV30	TGTGCCTGGGAAACCGGGCCCCGAGCAGACTATGGCTACACCTTC	CAWETGPRADYGYTF
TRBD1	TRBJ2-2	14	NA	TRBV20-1	TGCAGTGCTAGTCGACAGGGAAGATCCGGGGAGCTGTTTTTT	CSASRQGRSGELFF
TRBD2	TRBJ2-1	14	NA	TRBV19	TGTGCAGCCGGGGGGGGGAGCTCCTACAATGAGCAGTTCTTC	CAAGGGSSYNEQFF
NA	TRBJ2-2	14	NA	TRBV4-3	TGCGCCAGCAGCCAATTGGGGGGCACCGGGGAGCTGTTTTTT	CASSQLGGTGELFF
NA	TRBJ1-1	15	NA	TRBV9	TGTGCCAGCAGCGGTGACTACCAGAGGAACACTGAAGCTTTCTTT	CASSGDYQRNTEAFF
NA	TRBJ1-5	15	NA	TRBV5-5	TGTGCCAGCAGCCTCGTCCCGGGTTCGGATCAGCCCCAGCATTTT	CASSLVPGSDQPQHF
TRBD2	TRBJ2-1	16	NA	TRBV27	TGTGCCACAAATTTTAGGGCTAGCGGGGCCAACAATGAGCAGTTCTTC	CATNFRASGANNEQFF
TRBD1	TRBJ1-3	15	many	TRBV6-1	TGTGCCAGCAGTGATCAGCAGGGGGCTGGAAACACCATATATTTT	CASSDQQGAGNTIYF
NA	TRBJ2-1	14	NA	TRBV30	TGTGCCTGGAGTGCCTCTCTACCGGACAATGAGCAGTTCTTC	CAWSASLPDNEQFF
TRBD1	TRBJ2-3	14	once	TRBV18	TGTGCCAGCTCACCACTCGACAGGGCAGATACGCAGTATTTT	CASSPLDRADTQYF
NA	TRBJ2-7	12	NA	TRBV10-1	TGCGCCAGCAGTGAGCGGCCGTTCGAGCAGTACTTC	CASSERPFEQYF
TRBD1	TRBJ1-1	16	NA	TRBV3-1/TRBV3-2	TGTGCCAGCAGCCAAACAGGGGTCGGGAGCTACACTGAAGCTTTCTTT	CASSQTGVGSYTEAFF
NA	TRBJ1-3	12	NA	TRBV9	TGTGCCAGCAGCGTAGAGAAGGGAACCATATATTTT	CASSVEKGTIYF
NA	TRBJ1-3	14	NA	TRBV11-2	TGTGCCAGCAGCTTAGGCAGCACTGGAAACACCATATATTTT	CASSLGSTGNTIYF
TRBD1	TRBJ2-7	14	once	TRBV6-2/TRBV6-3	TGTGCCAGCAGCCGTCCGGGACAGGGTTACGAGCAGTACTTC	CASSRPGQGYEQYF
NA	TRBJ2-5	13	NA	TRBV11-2	TGTGCCAGCAGCCGGGACAACCAAGAGACCCAGTACTTC	CASSRDNQETQYF
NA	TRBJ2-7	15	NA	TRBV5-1	TGCGCCAGCAGCTTGGTCGGGGGCGCGTCCTACGAGCAGTACTTC	CASSLVGGASYEQYF
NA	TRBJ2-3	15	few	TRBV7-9	TGTGCCAGCAGCGCAGGGGGGTCTAGCACAGATACGCAGTATTTT	CASSAGGSSTDTQYF
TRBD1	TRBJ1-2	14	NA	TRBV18	TGTGCCAGCTCACCATCCGGGACAGGGAATGGCTACACCTTC	CASSPSGTGNGYTF
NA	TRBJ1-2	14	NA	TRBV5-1	TGCGCCAGCAGCCTGGAGTCGAGTGCATATGGCTACACCTTC	CASSLESSAYGYTF
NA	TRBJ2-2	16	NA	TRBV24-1	TGTGCCACCAGTGCCACAACCGCCAGGGGCACCGGGGAGCTGTTTTTT	CATSATTARGTGELFF
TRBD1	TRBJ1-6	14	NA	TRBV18	TGTGCCAGCACAACGATGGACAGGGATTCACCCCTCCACTTT	CASTTMDRDSPLHF
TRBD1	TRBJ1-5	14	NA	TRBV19	TGTGCCAGTAGTATCCGGGGACAGGGTCAGCCCCAGCATTTT	CASSIRGQGQPQHF
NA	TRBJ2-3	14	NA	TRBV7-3	TGTGCCAGCAGCTTAACTTCCCTAGCCGAGACGCAGTATTTT	CASSLTSLAETQYF
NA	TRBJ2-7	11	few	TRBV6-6	TGTGCCACTCTGTTATGGCCCGAGCAGTACTTC	CATLLWPEQYF
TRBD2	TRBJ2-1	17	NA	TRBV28	TGTGCCAGCAGTTTCGCCGGGACTAGCGGGAGAGAGACTGAGCAGTTCTTC	CASSFAGTSGRETEQFF
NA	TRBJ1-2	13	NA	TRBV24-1	TGTGCCACCAGTGAACCCGACAGTTATGGCTACACCTTC	CATSEPDSYGYTF
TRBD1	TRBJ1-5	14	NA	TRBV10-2	TGCGCCAGCAGTGTGGACAGGGTAGGTCAGCCCCAGCATTTT	CASSVDRVGQPQHF
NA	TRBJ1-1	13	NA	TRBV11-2	TGTGCCAGCAGCTTACAAACAGCCACTGAAGCTTTCTTT	CASSLQTATEAFF
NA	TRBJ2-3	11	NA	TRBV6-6	TGTGCCAGCAGGACCGTCGATACGCAGTATTTT	CASRTVDTQYF
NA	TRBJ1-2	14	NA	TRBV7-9	TGTGCCAGCAGCTTAGTTTTGGGGGCGAATGGCTACACCTTC	CASSLVLGANGYTF
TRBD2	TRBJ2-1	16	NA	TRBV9	TGTGCCAGCAGCGCAAAAAGCGGGAGCTCCTACAATGAGCAGTTCTTC	CASSAKSGSSYNEQFF
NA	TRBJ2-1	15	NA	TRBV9	TGTGCCAGCAGCCTAGCGTCAGATCCCTACAATGAGCAGTTCTTC	CASSLASDPYNEQFF
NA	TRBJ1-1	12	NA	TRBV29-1	TGCAGCGTTCTGATGGTCGGGGCTGAAGCTTTCTTT	CSVLMVGAEAFF
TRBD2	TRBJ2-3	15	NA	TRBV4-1	TGCGCCAGCAGCCTCCTGACTAGCGGCACAGATACGCAGTATTTT	CASSLLTSGTDTQYF
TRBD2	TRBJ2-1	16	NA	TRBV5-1	TGCGCCAGCAGCTTGGTAGTTAGCGGGAGGGGAAATGAGCAGTTCTTC	CASSLVVSGRGNEQFF
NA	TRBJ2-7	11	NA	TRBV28	TGTGCCAGCGGGGGGAACTACGAGCAGTACTTC	CASGGNYEQYF
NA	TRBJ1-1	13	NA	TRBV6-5	TGTGCCAGCAGTTCAAAGGGGGATACTGAAGCTTTCTTT	CASSSKGDTEAFF